The present T cell receptor (beta chain) was sequenced within a study of metastatic and nonmetastatic thyroid tumors (dated by TCRdb to the early 2020s). With regard to the full study: For patients with malignant and with benign thyroid disease, the researchers compared repertoires between peripheral blood samples and tumor or nodule tissue samples.

The library was obtained by PCR. Sequencing was carried out with an Illumina HiSeq 4000. High-throughput sequencing was used to profile the TCR beta-chain CDR3 region of every patient. The authors' analysis ran thus. The researchers built a classifier to tell apart papillary thyroid cancer patients with distant metastasis, based on CDR3 differences among clinicopathological groups. Repertoire diversity was assessed with the Shannon index, and tumor-blood repertoire similarity with the Morisita-Horn index. TCRdb passed the public sequencing reads through fastp at Q25 and MiXCR, retaining productive beta sequences. The V and J calls and clone size are TCRdb's, not the authors'. The table for this sample lists roughly 58,000 clones; roughly 4% of them were counted only once. The ten largest clones represent around 22% of the sample. Before undergoing thyroid surgery, none of the patients had been given any kind of treatment. Patient clinical samples collected from about 2012 to 2019 were retrospectively analysed using T-cell receptor beta sequencing.

Study-wide findings and limitations: In both blood and tumor samples, TCR beta diversity was reported to be significantly higher in malignant tumors than in benign nodules.

This clone occurred a few times. What antigen it recognizes has not been identified. Germline is not matched at one junction end, which may reflect a read error. The CDR3 spans 14 residues, from the cysteine through the phenylalanine. Solely the CDR3 DNA is kept, with 42 bases framed from the first base. From the germline V gene, CDR1 is SNHLY and CDR2 is FYNNEI. The clonotype comes from a female donor with papillary thyroid cancer or a benign thyroid nodule (not recorded which). Some clones in this sample may be carry-over from other donors' samples. The sequencing sample was made of blood. In this chain, TRBV2 is recombined with TRBJ1-5, with no reliable assignment of the D segment. The CDR3 sequence is CASMRAQRNHPQHF. The DNA reads as follows: TGTGCCAGCATGCGGGCGCAACGCAATCATCCCCAGCATTTT.